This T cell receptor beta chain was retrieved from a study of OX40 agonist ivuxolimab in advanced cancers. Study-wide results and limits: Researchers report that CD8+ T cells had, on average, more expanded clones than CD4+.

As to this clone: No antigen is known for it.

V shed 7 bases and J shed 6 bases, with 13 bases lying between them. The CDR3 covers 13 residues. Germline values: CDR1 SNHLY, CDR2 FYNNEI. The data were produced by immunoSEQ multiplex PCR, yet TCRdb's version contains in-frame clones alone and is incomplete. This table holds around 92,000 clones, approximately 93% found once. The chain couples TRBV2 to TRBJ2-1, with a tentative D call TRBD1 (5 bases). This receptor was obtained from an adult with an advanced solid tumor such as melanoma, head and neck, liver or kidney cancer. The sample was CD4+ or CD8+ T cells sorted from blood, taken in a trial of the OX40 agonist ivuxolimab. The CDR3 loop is CASKSGRVNEQFF. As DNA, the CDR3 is TGTGCCAGCAAAAGTGGCAGGGTCAATGAGCAGTTCTTC.